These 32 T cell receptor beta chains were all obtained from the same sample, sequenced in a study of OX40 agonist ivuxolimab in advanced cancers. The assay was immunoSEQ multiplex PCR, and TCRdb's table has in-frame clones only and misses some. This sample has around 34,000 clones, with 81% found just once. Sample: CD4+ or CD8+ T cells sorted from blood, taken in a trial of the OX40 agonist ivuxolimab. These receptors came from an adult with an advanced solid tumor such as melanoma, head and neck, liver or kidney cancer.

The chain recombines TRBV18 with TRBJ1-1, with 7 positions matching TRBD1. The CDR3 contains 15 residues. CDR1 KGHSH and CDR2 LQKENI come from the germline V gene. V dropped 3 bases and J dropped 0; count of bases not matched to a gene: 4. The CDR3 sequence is CASSPGGQVNTEAFF. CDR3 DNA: TGTGCCAGCTCACCCGGAGGACAGGTGAACACTGAAGCTTTCTTT.

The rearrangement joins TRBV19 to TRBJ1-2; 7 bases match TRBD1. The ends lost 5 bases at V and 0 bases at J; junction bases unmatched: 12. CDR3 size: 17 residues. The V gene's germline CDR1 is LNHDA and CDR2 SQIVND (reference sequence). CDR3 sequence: CASSPKQGTIPNYGYTF. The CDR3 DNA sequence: TGTGCCAGTAGTCCCAAACAGGGGACCATACCTAACTATGGCTACACCTTC.

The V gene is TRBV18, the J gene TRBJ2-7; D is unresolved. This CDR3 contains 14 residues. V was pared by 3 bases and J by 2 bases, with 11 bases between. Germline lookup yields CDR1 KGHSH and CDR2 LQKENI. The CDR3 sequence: CASSPQVSAYEQYF. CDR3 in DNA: TGTGCCAGCTCACCTCAGGTCTCTGCCTACGAGCAGTACTTC.

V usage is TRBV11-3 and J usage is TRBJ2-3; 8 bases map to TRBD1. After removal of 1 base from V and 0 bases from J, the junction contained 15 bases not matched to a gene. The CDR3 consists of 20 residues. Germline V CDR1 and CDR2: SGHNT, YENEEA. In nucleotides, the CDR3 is TGTGCCAGCAGCTTAGGGGGAGCTCCGACAGGGGACAGTAGCACAGATACGCAGTATTTT. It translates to CASSLGGAPTGDSSTDTQYF.

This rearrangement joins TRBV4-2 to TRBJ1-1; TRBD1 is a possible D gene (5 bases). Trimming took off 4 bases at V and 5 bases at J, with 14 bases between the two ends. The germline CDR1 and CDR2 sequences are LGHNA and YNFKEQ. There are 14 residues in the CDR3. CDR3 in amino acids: CASSREGRDTEAFF. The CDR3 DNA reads TGTGCCAGCAGCCGAGAGGGGCGGGATACTGAAGCTTTCTTT.

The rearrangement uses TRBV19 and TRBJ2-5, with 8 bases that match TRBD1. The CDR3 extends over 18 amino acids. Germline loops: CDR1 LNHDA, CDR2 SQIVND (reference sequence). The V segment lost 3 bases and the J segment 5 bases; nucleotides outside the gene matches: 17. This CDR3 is CASSIRVTGGSRGETQYF. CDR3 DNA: TGTGCCAGTAGTATTAGGGTCACAGGGGGTTCAAGAGGGGAGACCCAGTACTTC.

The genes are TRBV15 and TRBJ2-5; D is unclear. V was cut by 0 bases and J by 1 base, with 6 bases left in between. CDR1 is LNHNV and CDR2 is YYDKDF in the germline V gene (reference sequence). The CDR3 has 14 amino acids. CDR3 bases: TGTGCCACCAGCAGAGAAACGATCCAAGAGACCCAGTACTTC. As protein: CATSRETIQETQYF.

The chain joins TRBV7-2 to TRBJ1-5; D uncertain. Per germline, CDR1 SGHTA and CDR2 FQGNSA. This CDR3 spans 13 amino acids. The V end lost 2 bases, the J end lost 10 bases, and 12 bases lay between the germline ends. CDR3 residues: CASSLWRETPQHF. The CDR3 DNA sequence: TGTGCCAGCAGCTTATGGCGGGAAACACCCCAGCATTTT.

CDR3 in amino acids: CAINGDFSNYGYTF. The CDR3 nucleotides read TGTGCCATCAATGGGGACTTTTCTAACTATGGCTACACCTTC. The rearrangement uses TRBV10-3 and TRBJ1-2; TRBD1 might be the D (5 bases). Trimming removed 7 bases from V and 0 bases from J, with 12 bases in between. Germline V CDR1 and CDR2: ENHRY, SYGVKD. The CDR3 sequence is 14 residues long.

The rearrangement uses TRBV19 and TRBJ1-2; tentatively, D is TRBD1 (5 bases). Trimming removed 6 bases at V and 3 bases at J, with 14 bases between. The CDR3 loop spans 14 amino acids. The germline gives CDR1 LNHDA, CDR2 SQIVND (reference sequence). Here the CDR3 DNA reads TGTGCCAGTAGCCCGCGGGGGAGAGACTATGGCTACACCTTC. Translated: CASSPRGRDYGYTF.

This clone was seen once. The CDR3 DNA is TGTGCCAGCGGCATCCGGGTCCATAGCAATCAGCCCCAGCATTTT. Translating it yields CASGIRVHSNQPQHF. This chain joins TRBV28 and TRBJ1-5; no firm D call. In germline, CDR1 is MDHEN, CDR2 SYDVKM. Trimming took 8 bases from V and 0 from J, leaving 14 bases between them. CDR3 size: 15 residues.

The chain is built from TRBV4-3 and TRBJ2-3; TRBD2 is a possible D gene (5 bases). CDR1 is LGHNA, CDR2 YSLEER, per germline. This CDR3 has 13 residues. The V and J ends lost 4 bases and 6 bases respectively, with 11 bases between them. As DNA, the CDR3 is TGCGCCAGCAGCCTGGTCAGGAGGGATACGCAGTATTTT. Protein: CASSLVRRDTQYF.

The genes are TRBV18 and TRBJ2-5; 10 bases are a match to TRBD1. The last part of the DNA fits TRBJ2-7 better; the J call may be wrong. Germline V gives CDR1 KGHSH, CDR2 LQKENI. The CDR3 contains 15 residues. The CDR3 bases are TGTGCCAGCTCACTTCGGACAGGGGGAGACCACGAGCAGTACTTC. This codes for CASSLRTGGDHEQYF.

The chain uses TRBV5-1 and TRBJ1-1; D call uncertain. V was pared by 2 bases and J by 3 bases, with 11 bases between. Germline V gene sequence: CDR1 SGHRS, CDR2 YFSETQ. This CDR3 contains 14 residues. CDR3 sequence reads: CASSLSVQDTEAFF. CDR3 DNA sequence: TGCGCCAGCAGCTTATCTGTTCAGGACACTGAAGCTTTCTTT.

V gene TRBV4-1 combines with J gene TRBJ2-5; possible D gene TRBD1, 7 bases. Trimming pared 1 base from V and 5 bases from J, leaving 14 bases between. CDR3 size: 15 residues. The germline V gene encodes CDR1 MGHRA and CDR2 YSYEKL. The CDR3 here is CASSQVGGGLETQYF. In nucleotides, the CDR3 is TGCGCCAGCAGCCAAGTCGGAGGGGGCTTGGAGACCCAGTACTTC.

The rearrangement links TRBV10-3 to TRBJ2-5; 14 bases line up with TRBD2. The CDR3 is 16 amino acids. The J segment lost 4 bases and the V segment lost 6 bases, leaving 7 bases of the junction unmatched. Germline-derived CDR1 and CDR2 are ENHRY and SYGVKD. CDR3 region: CAISRGLAGVLETQYF. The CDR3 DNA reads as TGTGCCATCAGCCGGGGACTAGCGGGAGTATTAGAGACCCAGTACTTC.

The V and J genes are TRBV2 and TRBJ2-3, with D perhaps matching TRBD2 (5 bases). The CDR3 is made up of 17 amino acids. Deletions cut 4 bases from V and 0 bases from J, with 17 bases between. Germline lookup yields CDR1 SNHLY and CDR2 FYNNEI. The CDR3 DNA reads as TGTGCCAGCAGTGGGAGGTCATTGGACTTCAGCACAGATACGCAGTATTTT. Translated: CASSGRSLDFSTDTQYF.

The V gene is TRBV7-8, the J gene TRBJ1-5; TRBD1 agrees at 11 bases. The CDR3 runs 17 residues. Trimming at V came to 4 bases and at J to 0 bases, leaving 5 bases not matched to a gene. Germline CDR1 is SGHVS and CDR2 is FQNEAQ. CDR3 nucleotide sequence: TGTGCCAGCAGCTGGGGACAGGGGGAAAATAGCAATCAGCCCCAGCATTTT. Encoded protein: CASSWGQGENSNQPQHF. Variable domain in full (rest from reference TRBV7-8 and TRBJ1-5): GAGVSQSPRYKVAKRGQDVALRCDPISGHVSLFWYQQALGQGPEFLTYFQNEAQLDKSGLPSDRFFAERPEGSVSTLKIQRTQQEDSAVYLCASSWGQGENSNQPQHFGDGTRLSIL.

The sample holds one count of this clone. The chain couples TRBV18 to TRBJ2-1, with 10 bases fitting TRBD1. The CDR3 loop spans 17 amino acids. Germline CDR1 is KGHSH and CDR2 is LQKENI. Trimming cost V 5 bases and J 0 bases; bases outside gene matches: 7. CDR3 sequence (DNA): TGTGCCAGCTCAGGGACAGGGGATCCAAGCTCCTACAATGAGCAGTTCTTC. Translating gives CASSGTGDPSSYNEQFF.

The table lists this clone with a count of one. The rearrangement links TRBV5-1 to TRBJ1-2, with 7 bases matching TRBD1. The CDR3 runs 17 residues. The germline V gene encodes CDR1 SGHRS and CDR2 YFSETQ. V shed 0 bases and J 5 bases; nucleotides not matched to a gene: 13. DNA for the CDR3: TGCGCCAGCAGCTTGGGAGTCCTACAGGGGTCGGTTTATGGCTACACCTTC. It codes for CASSLGVLQGSVYGYTF. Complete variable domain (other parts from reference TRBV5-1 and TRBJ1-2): KAGVTQTPRYLIKTRGQQVTLSCSPISGHRSVSWYQQTPGQGLQFLFEYFSETQRNKGNFPGRFSGRQFSNSRSEMNVSTLELGDSALYLCASSLGVLQGSVYGYTFGSGTRLTVV.

This chain's CDR3 is CASSLSGAYYGYTF. CDR3 bases: TGTGCCAGCAGTTTATCCGGGGCGTACTATGGCTACACCTTC. The chain links TRBV27 to TRBJ1-2; D is perhaps TRBD1 (5 bases). The CDR3 runs to 14 residues. Germline lookup yields CDR1 MNHEY and CDR2 SMNVEV (reference sequence). The V and J ends lost 0 bases and 3 bases respectively, with 8 bases between them.

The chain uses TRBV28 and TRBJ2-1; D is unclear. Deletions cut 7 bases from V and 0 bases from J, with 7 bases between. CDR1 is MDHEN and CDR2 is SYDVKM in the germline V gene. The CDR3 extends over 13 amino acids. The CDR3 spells CASTVSSYNEQFF. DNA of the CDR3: TGTGCCAGCACAGTTAGCTCCTACAATGAGCAGTTCTTC.

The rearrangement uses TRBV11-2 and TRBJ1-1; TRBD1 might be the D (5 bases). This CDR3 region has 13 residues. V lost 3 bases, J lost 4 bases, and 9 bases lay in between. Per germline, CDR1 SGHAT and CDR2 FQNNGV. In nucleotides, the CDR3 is TGTGCCAGCAGCTTGAGACAGAGCACTGAAGCTTTCTTT. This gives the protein CASSLRQSTEAFF.

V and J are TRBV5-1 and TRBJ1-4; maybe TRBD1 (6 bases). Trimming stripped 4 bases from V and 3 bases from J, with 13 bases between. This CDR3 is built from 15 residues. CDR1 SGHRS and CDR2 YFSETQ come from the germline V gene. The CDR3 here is CASSPRQDPNEKLFF. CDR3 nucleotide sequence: TGCGCCAGCAGCCCCCGACAGGATCCTAATGAAAAACTGTTTTTT.

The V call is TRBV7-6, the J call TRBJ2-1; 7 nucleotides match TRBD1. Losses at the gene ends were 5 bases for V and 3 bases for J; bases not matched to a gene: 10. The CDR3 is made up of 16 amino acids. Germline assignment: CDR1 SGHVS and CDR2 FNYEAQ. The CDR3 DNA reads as TGTGCCAGCAGCACCTGGACAGGCCCCATCTACAATGAGCAGTTCTTC. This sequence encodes CASSTWTGPIYNEQFF. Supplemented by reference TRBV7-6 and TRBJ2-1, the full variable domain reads GAGVSQSPRYKVTKRGQDVALRCDPISGHVSLYWYRQALGQGPEFLTYFNYEAQQDKSGLPNDRFSAERPEGSISTLTIQRTEQRDSAMYRCASSTWTGPIYNEQFFGPGTRLTVL.

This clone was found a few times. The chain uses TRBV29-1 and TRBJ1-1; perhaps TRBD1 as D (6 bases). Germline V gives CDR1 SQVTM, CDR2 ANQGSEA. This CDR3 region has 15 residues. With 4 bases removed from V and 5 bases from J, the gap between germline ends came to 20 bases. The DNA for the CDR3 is TGCAGCGTTGCCGGGCCGGTCGGGGGGCGAACTGAAGCTTTCTTT. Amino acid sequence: CSVAGPVGGRTEAFF.

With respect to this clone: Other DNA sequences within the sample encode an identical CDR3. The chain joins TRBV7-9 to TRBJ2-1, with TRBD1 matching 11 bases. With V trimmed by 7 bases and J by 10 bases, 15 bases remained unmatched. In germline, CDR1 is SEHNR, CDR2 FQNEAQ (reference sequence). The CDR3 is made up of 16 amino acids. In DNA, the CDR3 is TGTGCCAGCACCCAGCCCGGACAGGGGGCCGCCAGGGAGCAGTTCTTC. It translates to CASTQPGQGAAREQFF.

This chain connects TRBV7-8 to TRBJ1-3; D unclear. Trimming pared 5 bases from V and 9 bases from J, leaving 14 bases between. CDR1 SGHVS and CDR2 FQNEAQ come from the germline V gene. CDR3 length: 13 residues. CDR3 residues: CASSPAERSTIYF. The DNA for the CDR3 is TGTGCCAGCAGCCCAGCGGAGAGGAGCACCATATATTTT.

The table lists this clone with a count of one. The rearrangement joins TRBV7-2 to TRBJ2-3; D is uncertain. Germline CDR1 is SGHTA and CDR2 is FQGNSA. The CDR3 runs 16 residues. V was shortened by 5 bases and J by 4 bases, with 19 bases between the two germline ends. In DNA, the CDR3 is TGTGCCAGCAGCGCAACCGGCGTCTCGCGGTCAGATACGCAGTATTTT. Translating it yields CASSATGVSRSDTQYF.

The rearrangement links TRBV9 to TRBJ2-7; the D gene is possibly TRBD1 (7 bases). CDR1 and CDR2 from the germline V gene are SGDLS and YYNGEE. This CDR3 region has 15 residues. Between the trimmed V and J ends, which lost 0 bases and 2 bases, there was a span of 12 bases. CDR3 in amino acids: CASSVAPGGPYEQYF. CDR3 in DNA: TGTGCCAGCAGCGTAGCGCCAGGGGGGCCCTACGAGCAGTACTTC.

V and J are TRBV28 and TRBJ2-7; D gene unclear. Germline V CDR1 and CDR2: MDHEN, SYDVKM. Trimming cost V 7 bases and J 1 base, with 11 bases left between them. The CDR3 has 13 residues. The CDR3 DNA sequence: TGTGCCAGCACCAAACCGGGTTCCTACGAGCAGTACTTC. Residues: CASTKPGSYEQYF.

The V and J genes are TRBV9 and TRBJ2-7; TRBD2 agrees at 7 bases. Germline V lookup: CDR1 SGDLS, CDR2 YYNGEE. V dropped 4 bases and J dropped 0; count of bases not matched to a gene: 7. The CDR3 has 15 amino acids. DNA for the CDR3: TGTGCCAGCAGCCCAACTAGCGAGAGCTCCTACGAGCAGTACTTC. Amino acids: CASSPTSESSYEQYF.